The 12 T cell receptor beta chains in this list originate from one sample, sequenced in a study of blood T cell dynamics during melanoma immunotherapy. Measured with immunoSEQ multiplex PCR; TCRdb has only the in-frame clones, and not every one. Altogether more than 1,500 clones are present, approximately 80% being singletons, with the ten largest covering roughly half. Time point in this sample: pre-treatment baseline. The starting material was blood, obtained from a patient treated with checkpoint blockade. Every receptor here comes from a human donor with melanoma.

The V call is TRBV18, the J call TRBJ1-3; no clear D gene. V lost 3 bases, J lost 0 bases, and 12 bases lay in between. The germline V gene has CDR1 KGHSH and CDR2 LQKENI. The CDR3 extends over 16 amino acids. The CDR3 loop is CASSPNPTLSGNTIYF. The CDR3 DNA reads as TGTGCCAGCTCACCGAACCCGACTCTCTCTGGAAACACCATATATTTT. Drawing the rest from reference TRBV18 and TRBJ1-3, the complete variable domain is NAGVMQNPRHLVRRRGQEARLRCSPMKGHSHVYWYRQLPEEGLKFMVYLQKENIIDESGMPKERFSAEFPKEGPSILRIQQVVRGDSAAYFCASSPNPTLSGNTIYFGEGSWLTVV.

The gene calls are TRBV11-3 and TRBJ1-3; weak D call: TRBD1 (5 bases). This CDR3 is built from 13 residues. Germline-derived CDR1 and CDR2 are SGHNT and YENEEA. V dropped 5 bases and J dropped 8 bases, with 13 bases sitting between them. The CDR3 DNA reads TGTGCCAGCAGCAGGGTGCAAGGGGACACCATATATTTT. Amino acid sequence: CASSRVQGDTIYF.

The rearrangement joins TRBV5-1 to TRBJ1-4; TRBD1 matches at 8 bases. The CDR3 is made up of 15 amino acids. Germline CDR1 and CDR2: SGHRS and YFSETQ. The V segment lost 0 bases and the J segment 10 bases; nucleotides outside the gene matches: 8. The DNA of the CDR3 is TGCGCCAGCAGCTTGGCCGGGACAGGCGGCTCAAAACTGTTTTTT. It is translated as CASSLAGTGGSKLFF.

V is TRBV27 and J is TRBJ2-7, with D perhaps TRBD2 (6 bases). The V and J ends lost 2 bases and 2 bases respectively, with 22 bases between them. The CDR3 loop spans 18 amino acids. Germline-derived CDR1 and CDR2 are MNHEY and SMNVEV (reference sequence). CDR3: CASSLGRVVGGLAYEQYF. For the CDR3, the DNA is TGTGCCAGCAGTTTAGGCCGGGTAGTGGGAGGACTCGCCTACGAGCAGTACTTC.

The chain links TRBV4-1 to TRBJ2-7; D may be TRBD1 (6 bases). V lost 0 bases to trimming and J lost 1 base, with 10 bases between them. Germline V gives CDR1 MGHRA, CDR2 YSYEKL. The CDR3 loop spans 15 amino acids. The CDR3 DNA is TGCGCCAGCAGCCAAGATTCAGGGGAGTCCTACGAGCAGTACTTC. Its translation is CASSQDSGESYEQYF.

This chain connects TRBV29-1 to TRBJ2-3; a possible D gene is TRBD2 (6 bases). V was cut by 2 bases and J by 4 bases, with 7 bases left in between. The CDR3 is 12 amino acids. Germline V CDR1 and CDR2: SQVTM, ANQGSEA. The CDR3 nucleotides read TGCAGCGTTGAACCGGGGGCAGATACGCAGTATTTT. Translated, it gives CSVEPGADTQYF.

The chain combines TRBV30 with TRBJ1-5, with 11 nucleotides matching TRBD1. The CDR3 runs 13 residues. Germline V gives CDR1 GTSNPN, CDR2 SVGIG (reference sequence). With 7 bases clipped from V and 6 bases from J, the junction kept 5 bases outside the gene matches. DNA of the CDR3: TGTGCCTCGGGACAGGGGGGAGTTCAGCCCCAGCATTTT. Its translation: CASGQGGVQPQHF.

Written as DNA, the CDR3 is TGTGCCAGCAGCCCTGGGGTCGGGGCGGACTATGGCTACACCTTC. Translation gives CASSPGVGADYGYTF. The rearrangement links TRBV14 to TRBJ1-2; a possible D gene is TRBD1 (5 bases). Deletions cut 4 bases from V and 3 bases from J, with 15 bases between. In germline, CDR1 is SGHDN, CDR2 FVKESK. This CDR3 region has 15 residues.

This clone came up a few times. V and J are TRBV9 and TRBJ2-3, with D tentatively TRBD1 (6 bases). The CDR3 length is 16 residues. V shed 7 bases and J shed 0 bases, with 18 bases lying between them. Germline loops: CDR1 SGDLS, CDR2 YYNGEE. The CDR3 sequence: CASGSGTTSSTDTQYF. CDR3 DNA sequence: TGTGCCAGCGGATCCGGGACAACGTCTAGCACAGATACGCAGTATTTT.

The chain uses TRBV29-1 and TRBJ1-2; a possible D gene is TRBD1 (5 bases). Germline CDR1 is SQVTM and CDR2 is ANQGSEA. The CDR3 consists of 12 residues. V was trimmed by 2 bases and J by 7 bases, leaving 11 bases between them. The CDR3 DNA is TGCAGCGTTGAAAGTCAGGGCGGTGGCTACACCTTC. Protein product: CSVESQGGGYTF.

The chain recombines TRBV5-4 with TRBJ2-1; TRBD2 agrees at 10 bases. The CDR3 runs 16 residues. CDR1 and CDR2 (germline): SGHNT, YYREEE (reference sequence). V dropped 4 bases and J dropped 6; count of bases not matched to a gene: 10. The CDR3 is CASSHPASGGANEQFF. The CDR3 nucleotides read TGTGCCAGCAGCCACCCAGCTAGCGGGGGAGCCAATGAGCAGTTCTTC.

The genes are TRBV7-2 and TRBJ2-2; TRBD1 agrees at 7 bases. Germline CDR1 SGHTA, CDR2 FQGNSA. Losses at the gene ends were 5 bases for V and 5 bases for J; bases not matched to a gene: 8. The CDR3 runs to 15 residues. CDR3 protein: CASSPRQGLTGELFF. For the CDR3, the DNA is TGTGCCAGCAGCCCGAGACAGGGCTTGACCGGGGAGCTGTTTTTT.